These 30 T cell receptor beta chains came from one sample sequenced in a study of cytomegalovirus exposure and HLA in healthy donors. TCRdb's copy holds only in-frame clones and misses some; the assay was immunoSEQ multiplex PCR. The sample has some 250,000 clones, 80% to 95% seen once. Sequencing was done on a sample of PBMCs. The receptor source for this set is a woman in her thirties in good health and CMV-seronegative.

This sequence joins TRBV28 and TRBJ2-2, with TRBD2 matching over 13 bases. J was trimmed by 5 bases and V by 3 bases; bases with no gene match: 9. The CDR3 runs to 18 residues. Germline loops: CDR1 MDHEN, CDR2 SYDVKM. The CDR3 bases are TGTGCCAGCAGTTTCCCCAGGACTAGCGGGAGTCGGACCGGGGAGCTGTTTTTT. As protein: CASSFPRTSGSRTGELFF.

The chain has TRBV5-5 and TRBJ2-7, with 12 bases fitting TRBD1. The germline V gene has CDR1 SGHKS and CDR2 YYEKEE (reference sequence). With V trimmed by 4 bases and J by 4 bases, 3 bases remained unmatched. This CDR3 is built from 14 residues. CDR3 residues: CASSGTGGRYEQYF. As DNA, the CDR3 is TGTGCCAGCAGCGGGACAGGGGGCAGGTACGAGCAGTACTTC.

This chain links TRBV7-2 with TRBJ1-1; perhaps TRBD1 as D (5 bases). V was shortened by 0 bases and J by 1 base, with 15 bases between the two germline ends. In germline, CDR1 is SGHTA, CDR2 FQGNSA. The CDR3 contains 17 residues. The CDR3 DNA is TGTGCCAGCAGCTTAGCGCCGGGAGGGGCGCAGAACACTGAAGCTTTCTTT. This gives the protein CASSLAPGGAQNTEAFF. The full variable domain, its missing parts supplied by reference TRBV7-2 and TRBJ1-1, is GAGVSQSPSNKVTEKGKDVELRCDPISGHTALYWYRQSLGQGLEFLIYFQGNSAPDKSGLPSDRFSAERTGGSVSTLTIQRTQQEDSAVYLCASSLAPGGAQNTEAFFGQGTRLTVV.

The chain is built from TRBV9 and TRBJ2-2; TRBD1 is a possible D gene (5 bases). The CDR3 spans 16 residues. The V gene's germline CDR1 is SGDLS and CDR2 YYNGEE. The V and J ends lost 0 bases and 6 bases respectively, with 15 bases between them. The CDR3 spells CASSVGGRTNPGELFF. The CDR3 DNA sequence: TGTGCCAGCAGCGTAGGAGGCCGGACAAACCCCGGGGAGCTGTTTTTT.

The chain has TRBV9 and TRBJ2-1; 13 bases align to TRBD2. Germline CDR1 and CDR2: SGDLS and YYNGEE. J was trimmed by 4 bases and V by 4 bases; bases with no gene match: 5. The CDR3 extends over 16 amino acids. The CDR3: CASSPRTSGSYNEQFF. CDR3 in DNA: TGTGCCAGCAGCCCTCGGACTAGCGGGAGTTACAATGAGCAGTTCTTC.

The genes are TRBV19 and TRBJ1-1; D possibly corresponds to TRBD1 (6 bases). The V and J ends lost 10 bases and 0 bases respectively, with 21 bases between them. The CDR3 is made up of 16 amino acids. The germline V gene encodes CDR1 LNHDA and CDR2 SQIVND (reference sequence). CDR3 region: CATLTGALGMNTEAFF. The CDR3 DNA follows: TGTGCCACCCTAACGGGGGCGTTGGGGATGAACACTGAAGCTTTCTTT.

This clone was detected once. The V call is TRBV27, the J call TRBJ1-5, with D tentatively TRBD1 (5 bases). Per the germline V gene, CDR1 is MNHEY and CDR2 is SMNVEV (reference sequence). The V end lost 1 base, the J end lost 3 bases, and 16 bases lay between the germline ends. This CDR3 contains 17 residues. The CDR3 DNA follows: TGTGCCAGCAGTTTATTCTCCGGCAGGGCCCCCAATCAGCCCCAGCATTTT. Translation: CASSLFSGRAPNQPQHF.

The chain uses TRBV19 and TRBJ2-7; D gene ambiguous. Germline V gene sequence: CDR1 LNHDA, CDR2 SQIVND (reference sequence). The CDR3 sequence is 12 residues long. Trimming pared 3 bases from V and 5 bases from J, leaving 8 bases between. This CDR3 is CASSISFNEQYF. The CDR3 nucleotides are TGTGCCAGTAGTATTTCTTTCAACGAGCAGTACTTC.

V gene TRBV7-8 combines with J gene TRBJ2-3, with D possibly called TRBD1 or TRBD2 (5 bases each). The CDR3 length is 19 residues. Germline CDR1 and CDR2: SGHVS and FQNEAQ. The V and J ends lost 1 base and 1 base respectively, with 21 bases between them. For the CDR3, the DNA is TGTGCCAGCAGCTTAGTGACAGCGGTCAACTCAGGCGGCACAGATACGCAGTATTTT. Encoded protein: CASSLVTAVNSGGTDTQYF. Full variable domain (rest looked up from reference TRBV7-8 and TRBJ2-3): GAGVSQSPRYKVAKRGQDVALRCDPISGHVSLFWYQQALGQGPEFLTYFQNEAQLDKSGLPSDRFFAERPEGSVSTLKIQRTQQEDSAVYLCASSLVTAVNSGGTDTQYFGPGTRLTVL.

The rearrangement links TRBV5-4 to TRBJ2-2, with TRBD2 matching 13 bases. From germline, CDR1 is SGHNT and CDR2 YYREEE (reference sequence). The V segment lost 4 bases and the J segment 6 bases; nucleotides outside the gene matches: 9. This CDR3 is 17 amino acids long. The CDR3 sequence: CASSVAGLAGVPGELFF. The CDR3 coding sequence is TGTGCCAGCAGCGTAGCTGGACTAGCGGGAGTTCCCGGGGAGCTGTTTTTT.

This CDR3 reads CASSLGRGDGLNEQFF. In DNA, the CDR3 is TGTGCCAGCAGCTTGGGGCGGGGGGACGGACTCAATGAGCAGTTCTTC. The chain has TRBV7-2 and TRBJ2-1; TRBD2 aligns across 8 bases. V gave up 3 bases and J gave up 6 bases; unmatched junction bases: 10. CDR3 length: 16 residues. CDR1 is SGHTA, CDR2 FQGNSA, per germline.

V is TRBV6-5 and J is TRBJ2-3; TRBD2 matches at 9 bases. V trimming: 6 bases; J trimming: 3 bases; junction bases outside the gene matches: 7. From germline, CDR1 is MNHEY and CDR2 SVGAGI. The CDR3 has 15 residues. CDR3 loop: CASSHSGSNTDTQYF. CDR3 bases: TGTGCCAGCAGCCATAGCGGGAGTAATACAGATACGCAGTATTTT.

The sample holds one count of this clone. The chain recombines TRBV7-8 with TRBJ2-7; TRBD1 or TRBD2 may be the D gene (5 bases each). The germline V gene has CDR1 SGHVS and CDR2 FQNEAQ. The CDR3 is made up of 15 amino acids. Trimming removed 5 bases from V and 1 base from J, with 15 bases in between. In DNA, the CDR3 is TGTGCCAGCAGCGCCCGCCGGGACGTATCCTACGAGCAGTACTTC. Translating it yields CASSARRDVSYEQYF.

The V gene is TRBV19, the J gene TRBJ1-2; no clear D gene. CDR1 is LNHDA and CDR2 is SQIVND in the germline V gene (reference sequence). V shed 3 bases and J shed 6 bases, with 14 bases lying between them. CDR3 length equals 14 residues. The CDR3 bases are TGTGCCAGTAGTATTAGCGGGCCAGGCGATGGCTACACCTTC. Residues: CASSISGPGDGYTF.

The CDR3: CASSLDRERANEQFF. Written as DNA, the CDR3 is TGTGCCAGCAGCTTGGACCGGGAAAGAGCCAATGAGCAGTTCTTC. This chain uses TRBV5-6 with TRBJ2-1; tentative D call: TRBD2 (5 bases). CDR3 length: 15 amino acids. Germline assignment: CDR1 SGHDT and CDR2 YYEEEE. V was cut by 0 bases and J by 6 bases, with 13 bases left in between.

This sequence joins TRBV5-6 and TRBJ2-5; D is uncertain. CDR1 and CDR2 from the germline V gene are SGHDT and YYEEEE. The ends were cut back, 4 bases at V and 0 bases at J, with 10 bases in the middle. This CDR3 comprises 14 residues. The CDR3 spells CASSRRRDQETQYF. The CDR3 DNA reads TGTGCCAGCAGCCGCCGTCGGGACCAAGAGACCCAGTACTTC.

This chain joins TRBV29-1 and TRBJ1-1, with unresolved D. CDR1 is SQVTM, CDR2 ANQGSEA, per germline. This CDR3 is built from 12 residues. V was trimmed by 7 bases and J by 1 base, leaving 10 bases between them. The CDR3 reads CSALGSNTEAFF. The CDR3 DNA reads TGCAGCGCCTTGGGATCGAACACTGAAGCTTTCTTT.

This chain joins TRBV29-1 and TRBJ2-1; TRBD2 might be the D (6 bases). This CDR3 is built from 16 residues. V was cut by 1 base and J by 4 bases, with 17 bases left in between. The germline CDR1 and CDR2 sequences are SQVTM and ANQGSEA. CDR3 nucleotides: TGCAGCGTTGAAGGGTTGGGGCTAGCGCAATACAATGAGCAGTTCTTC. Translation gives CSVEGLGLAQYNEQFF.

The chain links TRBV27 to TRBJ2-7; the D is unclear. This CDR3 has 13 amino acids. The germline V gene has CDR1 MNHEY and CDR2 SMNVEV (reference sequence). V was cut by 2 bases and J by 0 bases, with 5 bases left in between. The CDR3 region has the DNA TGTGCCAGCAGTTTAGCCACCTCCTACGAGCAGTACTTC. Translating it yields CASSLATSYEQYF.

The V and J genes are TRBV27 and TRBJ1-4; TRBD1 agrees at 7 bases. Germline trimming cut 3 bases from V and 5 bases from J; bases unmatched to any gene: 3. Germline V gene lookup returns CDR1 MNHEY and CDR2 SMNVEV (reference sequence). CDR3 length equals 14 residues. The DNA of the CDR3 is TGTGCCAGCAGTTTGACAGGGAGGAATGAAAAACTGTTTTTT. Amino acids: CASSLTGRNEKLFF.

This sequence joins TRBV29-1 and TRBJ2-1; 10 positions agree with TRBD2. From germline, CDR1 is SQVTM and CDR2 ANQGSEA. The CDR3 has 12 amino acids. V was clipped by 7 bases and J by 8 bases; unmatched bases: 5. CDR3 sequence: CSGGGLAYEQFF. The CDR3 DNA follows: TGCAGCGGAGGGGGACTAGCGTATGAGCAGTTCTTC.

This chain joins TRBV28 and TRBJ2-7; TRBD1 agrees at 9 bases. The CDR3 extends over 15 amino acids. V gave up 3 bases and J gave up 3 bases; unmatched junction bases: 6. CDR1 and CDR2 (germline): MDHEN, SYDVKM. CDR3 coding DNA: TGTGCCAGCAGTTTTATGGGACAGGGTGGCTACGAGCAGTACTTC. Protein product: CASSFMGQGGYEQYF.

This clone has just one count. V usage is TRBV5-4 and J usage is TRBJ2-5; D might be TRBD2 (5 bases). From germline, CDR1 is SGHNT and CDR2 YYREEE (reference sequence). V shed 0 bases and J shed 4 bases, with 7 bases lying between them. This CDR3 has 13 amino acids. The CDR3 bases are TGTGCCAGCAGCTTGGTAAGCGGAGAGACCCAGTACTTC. Translation gives CASSLVSGETQYF.

This sequence joins TRBV7-3 and TRBJ2-7; D is perhaps TRBD1 or TRBD2 (5 bases each). This CDR3 spans 13 amino acids. Trimming took 4 bases from V and 4 from J, leaving 11 bases between them. Germline CDR1 is SGHTA and CDR2 is FQGTGA. The CDR3 region is CASSWGPYYEQYF. CDR3 DNA sequence: TGTGCCAGCAGCTGGGGACCTTATTACGAGCAGTACTTC.

V gene TRBV9 combines with J gene TRBJ1-5; no clear D. Trimming pared 1 base from V and 2 bases from J, leaving 7 bases between. This CDR3 has 14 residues. The germline gives CDR1 SGDLS, CDR2 YYNGEE. DNA of the CDR3: TGTGCCAGCAGCGTACACGGAGGCAATCAGCCCCAGCATTTT. Translation gives CASSVHGGNQPQHF.

This chain connects TRBV7-6 to TRBJ1-4; 7 bases line up with TRBD1. The CDR3 length is 14 residues. The V and J ends lost 3 bases and 7 bases, in that order; junction bases with no gene match: 5. Germline values: CDR1 SGHVS, CDR2 FNYEAQ. The CDR3 loop reads CASSLDRLGEKLFF. The CDR3 DNA sequence: TGTGCCAGCAGCTTGGACAGGCTGGGTGAAAAACTGTTTTTT.

In this sample, this clone turned up once. V usage is TRBV29-1 and J usage is TRBJ2-5; 7 nucleotides agree with TRBD1. Germline CDR1 SQVTM, CDR2 ANQGSEA. There are 14 residues in the CDR3. The CDR3 region has the DNA TGCAGTGTTATAGGGGGCCGATGGGGGGAGACCCAGTACTTC. This encodes CSVIGGRWGETQYF.

The chain combines TRBV6-1 with TRBJ2-1; 7 nucleotides line up with TRBD2. This CDR3 is built from 15 residues. Trimming at V came to 2 bases and at J to 10 bases, leaving 11 bases not matched to a gene. Germline V gene data show CDR1 as MNHNS and CDR2 as SASEGT. The DNA of the CDR3 is TGTGCCAGCAGTGAAAACCCCGGCGGGGGAGAGGAGCAGTTCTTC. Protein: CASSENPGGGEEQFF.

This clone has a single count. The gene calls are TRBV2 and TRBJ2-2; a possible D gene is TRBD2 (6 bases). CDR3 length equals 15 residues. The V and J ends lost 4 bases and 4 bases respectively, with 13 bases between them. Germline V gives CDR1 SNHLY, CDR2 FYNNEI. The CDR3 protein is CASSGDRETTGELFF. CDR3 DNA: TGTGCCAGCAGTGGTGACCGGGAGACCACCGGGGAGCTGTTTTTT.

The chain employs TRBV5-5 and TRBJ1-2; TRBD1 matches 7 bases. This CDR3 is 14 amino acids long. Germline CDR1 is SGHKS and CDR2 is YYEKEE (reference sequence). V shed 5 bases, J shed 1 base, and the junction held 5 bases outside the gene matches. CDR3 in DNA: TGTGCCAGCAGAGACGGGACAGTTAACTATGGCTACACCTTC. Protein: CASRDGTVNYGYTF.